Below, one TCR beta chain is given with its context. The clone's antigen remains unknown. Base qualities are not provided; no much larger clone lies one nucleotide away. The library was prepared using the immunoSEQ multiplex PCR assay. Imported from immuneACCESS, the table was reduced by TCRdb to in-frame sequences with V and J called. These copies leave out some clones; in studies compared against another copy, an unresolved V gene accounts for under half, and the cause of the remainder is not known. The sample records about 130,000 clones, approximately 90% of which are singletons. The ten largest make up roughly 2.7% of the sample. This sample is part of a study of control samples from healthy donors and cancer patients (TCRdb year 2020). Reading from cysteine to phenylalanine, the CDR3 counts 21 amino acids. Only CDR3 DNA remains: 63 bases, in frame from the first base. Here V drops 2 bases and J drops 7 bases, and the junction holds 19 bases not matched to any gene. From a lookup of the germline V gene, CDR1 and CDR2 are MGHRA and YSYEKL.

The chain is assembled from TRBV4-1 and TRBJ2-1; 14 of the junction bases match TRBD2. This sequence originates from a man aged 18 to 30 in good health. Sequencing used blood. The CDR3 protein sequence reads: CASSQPTAGTSGREGMNEQFF. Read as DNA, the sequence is TGCGCCAGCAGCCAACCAACGGCCGGGACTAGCGGGAGAGAAGGGATGAATGAGCAGTTCTTC.